The entry below gives a single T cell receptor beta chain sequence along with its context. The sample is drawn from a study of blood T cell repertoires in COVID-19. CDR1 is MNHEY and CDR2 is SVGEGT in the germline V gene. The trim removed 0 bases at V and 4 bases at J, leaving 7 bases unmatched. CDR3 length equals 17 residues. The protocol was immunoSEQ multiplex PCR, while the TCRdb copy is restricted to in-frame clones and leaves out a portion. The table records around 330,000 clones, 85% of them present only once. Sequencing used PBMCs or T cells enriched from blood (not recorded which). The TCR comes from a young woman who had been exposed to COVID-19. This chain joins TRBV6-2 or TRBV6-3 and TRBJ2-1, with 9 nucleotides matching TRBD2. The CDR3 DNA is TGTGCCAGCAGTTACTCCCCGACTAGCGGAGTTTACAATGAGCAGTTCTTC. As protein: CASSYSPTSGVYNEQFF.